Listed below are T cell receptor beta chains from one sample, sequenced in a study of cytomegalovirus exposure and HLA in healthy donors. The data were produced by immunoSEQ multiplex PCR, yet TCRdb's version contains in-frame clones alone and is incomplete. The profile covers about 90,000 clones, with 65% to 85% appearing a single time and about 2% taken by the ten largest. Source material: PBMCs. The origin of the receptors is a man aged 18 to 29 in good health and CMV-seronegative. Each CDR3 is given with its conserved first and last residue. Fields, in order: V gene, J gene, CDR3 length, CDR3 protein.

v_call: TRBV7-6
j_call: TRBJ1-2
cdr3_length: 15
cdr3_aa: CASSLLGTANYGYTF

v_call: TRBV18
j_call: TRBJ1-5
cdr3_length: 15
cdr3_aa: CASSQVPSSNQPQHF

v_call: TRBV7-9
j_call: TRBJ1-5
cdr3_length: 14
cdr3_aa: CASSLTAGHQPQHF

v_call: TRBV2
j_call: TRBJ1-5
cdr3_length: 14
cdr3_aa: CASTRQGSDQPQHF

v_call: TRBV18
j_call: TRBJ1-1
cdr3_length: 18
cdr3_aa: CASSPARSAIVLNTEAFF

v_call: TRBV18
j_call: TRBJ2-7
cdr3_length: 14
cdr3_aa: CASSPQSGAYEQYF

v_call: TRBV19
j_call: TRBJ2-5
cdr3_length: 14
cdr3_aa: CASSAGGLGKTQYF

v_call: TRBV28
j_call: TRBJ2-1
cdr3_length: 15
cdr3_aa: CASTLSWGRYNEQFF

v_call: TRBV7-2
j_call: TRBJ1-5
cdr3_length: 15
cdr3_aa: CASSPRTGINQPQHF

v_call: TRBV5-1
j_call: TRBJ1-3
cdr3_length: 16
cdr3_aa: CASSLVGGSSGNTIYF

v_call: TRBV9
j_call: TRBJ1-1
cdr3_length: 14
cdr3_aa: CASSVVGGDTEAFF

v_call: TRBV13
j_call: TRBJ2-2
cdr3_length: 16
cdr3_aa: CASSPGSGRASGELFF

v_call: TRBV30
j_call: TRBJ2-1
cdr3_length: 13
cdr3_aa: CAHFPETVNEQFF

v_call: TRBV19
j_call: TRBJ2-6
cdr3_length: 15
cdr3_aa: CASSLGATGANVLTF

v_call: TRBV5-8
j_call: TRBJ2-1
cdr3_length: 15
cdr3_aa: CASTSGTTVYNEQFF

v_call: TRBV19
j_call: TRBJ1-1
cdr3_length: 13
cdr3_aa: CASSNPRGAEAFF

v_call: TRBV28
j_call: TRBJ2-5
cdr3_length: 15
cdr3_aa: CASSSLGTSYRTQYF

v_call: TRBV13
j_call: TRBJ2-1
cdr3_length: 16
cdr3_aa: CASSSVGTSGSDEQFF

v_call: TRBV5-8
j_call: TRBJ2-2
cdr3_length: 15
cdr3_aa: CASSLEPGRTGELFF

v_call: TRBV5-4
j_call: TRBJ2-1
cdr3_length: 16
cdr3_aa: CASSLGDRFMWNEQFF

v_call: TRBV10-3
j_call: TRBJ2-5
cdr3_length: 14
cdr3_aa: CAISLRGGEETQYF

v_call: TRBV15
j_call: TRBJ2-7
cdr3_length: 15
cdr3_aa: CATSRDGLGSYEQYF

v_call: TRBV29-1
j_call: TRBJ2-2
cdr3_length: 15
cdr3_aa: CSVDTPGGGSGELFF

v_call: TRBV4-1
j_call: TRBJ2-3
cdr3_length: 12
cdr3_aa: CASSQDFNTQYF

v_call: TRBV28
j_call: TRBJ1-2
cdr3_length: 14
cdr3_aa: CASSPPRQVRGYTF

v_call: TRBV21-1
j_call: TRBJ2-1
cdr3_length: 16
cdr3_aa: CASSHTNRGWNNEQFF

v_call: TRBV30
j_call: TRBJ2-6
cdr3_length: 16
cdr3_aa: CAWSVQGETGANVLTF

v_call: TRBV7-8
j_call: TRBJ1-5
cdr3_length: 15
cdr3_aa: CASSDGQGARQPQHF

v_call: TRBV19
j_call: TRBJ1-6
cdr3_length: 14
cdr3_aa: CASTFSSYNSPLHF

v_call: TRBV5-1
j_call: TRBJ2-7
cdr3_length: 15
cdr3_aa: CASSETGTGFNEQYF

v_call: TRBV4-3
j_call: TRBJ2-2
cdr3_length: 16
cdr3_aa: CASSQDRFLNTGELFF

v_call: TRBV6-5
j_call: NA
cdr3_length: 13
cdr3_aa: CASISTGAYEQYF

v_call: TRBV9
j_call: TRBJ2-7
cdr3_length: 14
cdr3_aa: CASSSGGKPYEQYF

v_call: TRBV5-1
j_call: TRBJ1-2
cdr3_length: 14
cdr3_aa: CASSLSQGNYGYTF

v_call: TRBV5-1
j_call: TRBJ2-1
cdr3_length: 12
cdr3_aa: CASSLGPGEQFF

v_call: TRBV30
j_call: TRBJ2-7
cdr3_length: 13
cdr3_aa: CAWTAGGSYEQYF

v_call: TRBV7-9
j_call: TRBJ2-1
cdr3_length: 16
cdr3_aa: CASSPSGGRPYNEQFF

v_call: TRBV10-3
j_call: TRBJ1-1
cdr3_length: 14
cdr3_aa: CAISGAGGNTEAFF

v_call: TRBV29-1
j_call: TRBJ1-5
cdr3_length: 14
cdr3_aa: CSVGGGGGNQPQHF

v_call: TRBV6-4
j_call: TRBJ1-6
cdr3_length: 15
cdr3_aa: CASSATGMDNSPLHF

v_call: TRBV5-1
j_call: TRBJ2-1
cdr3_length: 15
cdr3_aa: CASNRLAGGGDEQFF

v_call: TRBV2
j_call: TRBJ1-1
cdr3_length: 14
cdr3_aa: CASSRQGAFTEAFF

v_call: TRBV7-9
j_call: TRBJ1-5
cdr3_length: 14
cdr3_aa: CASSLDAGSQPQHF

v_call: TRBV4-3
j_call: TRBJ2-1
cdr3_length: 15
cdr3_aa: CASSQESPGYNEQFF